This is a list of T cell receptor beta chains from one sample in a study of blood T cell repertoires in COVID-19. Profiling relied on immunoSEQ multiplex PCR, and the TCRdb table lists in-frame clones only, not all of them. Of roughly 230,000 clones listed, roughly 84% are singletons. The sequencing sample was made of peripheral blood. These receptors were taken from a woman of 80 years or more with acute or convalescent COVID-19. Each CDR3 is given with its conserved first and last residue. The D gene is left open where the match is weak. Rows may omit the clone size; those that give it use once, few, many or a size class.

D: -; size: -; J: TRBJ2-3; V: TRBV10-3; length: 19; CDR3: CAISEVRLGVVSTTDTQYF; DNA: TGTGCCATCAGTGAGGTCCGTTTAGGGGTGGTGTCGACCACAGATACGCAGTATTTT
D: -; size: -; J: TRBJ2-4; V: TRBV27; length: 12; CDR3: CASDRNTNIQYF; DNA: TGTGCCAGCGACAGGAATACGAACATTCAGTACTTC
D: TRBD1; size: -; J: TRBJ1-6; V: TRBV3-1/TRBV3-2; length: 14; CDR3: CASSLGQNNSPLHF; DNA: TGTGCCAGCAGCCTGGGACAGAATAATTCACCCCTCCACTTT
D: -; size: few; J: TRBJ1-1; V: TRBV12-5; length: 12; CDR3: CASGEVNTEAFF; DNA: TGTGCTAGTGGGGAGGTGAACACTGAAGCTTTCTTT
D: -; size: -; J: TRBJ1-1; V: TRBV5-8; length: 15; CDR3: CASSLREGRVVEAFF; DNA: TGTGCCAGCAGCTTGCGGGAGGGTCGGGTTGTTGAAGCTTTCTTT
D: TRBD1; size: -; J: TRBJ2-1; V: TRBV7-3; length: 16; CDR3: CASSPLGGQGPSEQFF; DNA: TGTGCCAGCAGCCCTCTCGGCGGACAGGGACCGAGTGAGCAGTTCTTC
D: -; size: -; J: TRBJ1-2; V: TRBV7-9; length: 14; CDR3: CASSLTDSARGYTF; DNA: TGTGCCAGCAGCCTAACGGACTCTGCGCGCGGCTACACCTTC
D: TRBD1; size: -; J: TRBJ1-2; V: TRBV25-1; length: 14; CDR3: CASSTRDRVYGYTF; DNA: TGTGCCAGCAGTACCCGGGACAGGGTCTATGGCTACACCTTC
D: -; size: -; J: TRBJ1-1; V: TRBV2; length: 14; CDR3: CASRYPGENTEAFF; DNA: TGTGCCAGCAGGTACCCAGGGGAGAACACTGAAGCTTTCTTT
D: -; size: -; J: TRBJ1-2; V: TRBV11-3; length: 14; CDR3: CASSFSGINYGYTF; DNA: TGTGCCAGCAGCTTCTCAGGGATAAACTATGGCTACACCTTC
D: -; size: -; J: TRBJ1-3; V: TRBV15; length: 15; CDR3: CATSMGGARGNTIYF; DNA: TGTGCCACCAGCATGGGGGGGGCGCGGGGAAACACCATATATTTT
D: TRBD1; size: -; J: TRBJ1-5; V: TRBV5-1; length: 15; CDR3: CASSSGQGSNQPQHF; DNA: TGCGCCAGCAGCTCCGGACAGGGGTCAAATCAGCCCCAGCATTTT
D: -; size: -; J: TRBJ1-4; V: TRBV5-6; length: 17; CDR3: CASSLAGQGDIPRKLFF; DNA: TGTGCCAGCAGCTTGGCCGGGCAGGGCGATATCCCAAGAAAACTGTTTTTT
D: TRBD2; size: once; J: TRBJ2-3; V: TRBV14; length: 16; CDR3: CASSPRLAGVSDTQYF; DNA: TGTGCCAGCAGCCCCCGACTAGCGGGGGTTTCAGATACGCAGTATTTT
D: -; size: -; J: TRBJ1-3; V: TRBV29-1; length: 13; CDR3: CSVGETSGNTIYF; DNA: TGCAGCGTTGGAGAGACAAGTGGAAACACCATATATTTT
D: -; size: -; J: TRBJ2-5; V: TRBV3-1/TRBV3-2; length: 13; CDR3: CASSSGLQETQYF; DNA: TGTGCCAGCAGCTCGGGACTCCAAGAGACCCAGTACTTC
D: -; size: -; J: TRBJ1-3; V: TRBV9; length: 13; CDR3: CASSVVIGNTIYF; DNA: TGTGCCAGCAGCGTAGTCATTGGAAACACCATATATTTT
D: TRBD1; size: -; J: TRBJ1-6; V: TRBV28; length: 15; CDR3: CASSPRQGARSPLHF; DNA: TGTGCCAGCAGTCCCCGGCAGGGGGCTCGATCACCCCTCCACTTT
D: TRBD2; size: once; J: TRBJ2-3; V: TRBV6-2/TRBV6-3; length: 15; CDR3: CASSQGLPNTDTQYF; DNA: TGTGCCAGCAGTCAGGGACTACCGAACACAGATACGCAGTATTTT